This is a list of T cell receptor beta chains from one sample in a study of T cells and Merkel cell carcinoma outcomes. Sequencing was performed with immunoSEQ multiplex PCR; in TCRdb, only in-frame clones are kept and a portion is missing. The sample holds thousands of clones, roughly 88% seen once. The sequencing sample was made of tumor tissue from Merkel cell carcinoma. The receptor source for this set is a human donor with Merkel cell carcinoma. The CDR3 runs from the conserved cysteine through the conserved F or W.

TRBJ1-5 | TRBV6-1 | CASSSSYSNQPQHF
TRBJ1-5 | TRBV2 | CASSESRASSNQPQHF
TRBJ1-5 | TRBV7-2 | CASRSQGNQPQHF
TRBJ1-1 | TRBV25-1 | CASSVLGEHTEAFF
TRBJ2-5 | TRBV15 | CATSSRGGMETQYF
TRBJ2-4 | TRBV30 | CALQGAAKNIQYF
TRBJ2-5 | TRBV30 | CAWSLGRETQYF
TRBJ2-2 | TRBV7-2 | CASSMGLAGGLAGELFF
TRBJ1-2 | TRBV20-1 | CSLGTHGGYTF
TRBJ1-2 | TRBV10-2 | CASSEIQRVGYGYTF
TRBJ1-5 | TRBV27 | CASSLVGQPQHF
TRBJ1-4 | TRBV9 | CASSERGGNEKLFF
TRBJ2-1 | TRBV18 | CASSPPQVTYNEQFF
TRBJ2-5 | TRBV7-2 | CASSPLGGLGTQYF
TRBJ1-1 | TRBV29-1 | CSAEEMWSTEAFF
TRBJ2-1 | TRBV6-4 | CASSDVAGAYNEQFF
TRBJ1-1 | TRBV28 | CASSSTHTDTEAFF
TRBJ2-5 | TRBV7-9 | CASSSAASRGQWTQYF
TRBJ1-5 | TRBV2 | CASRRDANQPQHF
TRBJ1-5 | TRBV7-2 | CASSLGGGGGQPQHF
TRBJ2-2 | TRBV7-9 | CASSLDATGELFF
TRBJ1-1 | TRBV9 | CASSGEGGGTEAFF
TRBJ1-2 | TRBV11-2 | CASSLHGQGNPYGYTF
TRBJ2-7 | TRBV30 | CASQGDSYEQYF
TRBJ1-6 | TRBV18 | CASSPGMDSPLHF